Listed below are T cell receptor beta chains from one sample, sequenced in a study of blood T cells in healthy people across ages. Each CDR3 protein is one row after TCRdb ran MiXCR on the 5' RACE reads. The sample records roughly 570,000 distinct CDR3 sequences, 25% to 30% being singletons. Sequencing input: blood. Every receptor here comes from a woman in her seventies in good health. The CDR3 runs from the conserved cysteine through the conserved F or W. D genes are given only for firm matches. Clone size is given for some rows only: seen once, a few or many times, or a class if the clone is expanded.

>many|TRBV11-1|TRBJ1-1|NA
CASSLVGRTEAFF
TGTGCCAGCAGCTTAGTTGGCCGGACTGAAGCTTTCTTT
>few|TRBV4-3|TRBJ1-2|NA
CASSQENWGGGYTF
TGCGCCAGCAGCCAAGAAAATTGGGGGGGCGGCTACACCTTC
>few|TRBV9|TRBJ2-5|TRBD2
CASSVAQAGGQETQYF
TGTGCCAGCAGCGTAGCTCAAGCGGGGGGACAAGAGACCCAGTACTTC
>NA|TRBV19|TRBJ1-1|TRBD1
CASRINRDRDTEAFF
TGTGCCAGTAGGATAAATAGGGACAGAGACACTGAAGCTTTCTTT
>NA|TRBV7-2|TRBJ2-5|NA
CASSLSPRGQETQYF
TGTGCCAGCAGCCTCAGCCCCAGGGGACAAGAGACCCAGTACTTC
>NA|TRBV7-2|TRBJ1-5|NA
CASSSGDVRRQHF
TGTGCCAGCAGCTCGGGGGACGTCAGACGGCAGCATTTT
>few|TRBV6-2/TRBV6-3|TRBJ2-5|TRBD1
CASRERPRGRGTQYF
TGTGCCAGCAGAGAGAGACCCAGGGGGCGCGGGACCCAGTACTTC
>NA|TRBV7-9|TRBJ1-4|TRBD1
CASHRDRTNEKLFF
TGTGCCAGCCACCGGGACAGGACTAATGAAAAACTGTTTTTT
>NA|TRBV12-3/TRBV12-4|TRBJ2-7|TRBD1
CASSPVGGGSYEQYF
TGTGCCAGCAGTCCCGTAGGGGGCGGCTCCTACGAGCAGTACTTC
>NA|TRBV5-1|TRBJ2-2|TRBD1
CASSLGQGVSTGELFF
TGCGCCAGCAGCTTGGGACAGGGGGTTTCCACCGGGGAGCTGTTTTTT
>few|TRBV3-1|TRBJ1-5|TRBD1
CASSQEGQNLNQPQHF
TGTGCCAGCAGCCAAGAGGGACAGAACCTAAATCAGCCCCAGCATTTT
>NA|TRBV24-1|TRBJ2-1|TRBD2
CATSNLAGVDNEQFF
TGTGCCACCAGTAACTTAGCGGGGGTCGACAATGAGCAGTTCTTC
>NA|TRBV9|TRBJ1-3|NA
CASSVLGSSGNTIYF
TGTGCCAGCAGCGTACTGGGTTCTTCTGGAAACACCATATATTTT
>few|TRBV20-1|TRBJ1-6|NA
CSAGSFEGRSSPLHF
TGCAGTGCGGGATCATTCGAGGGTAGGAGTTCACCCCTCCACTTT
>NA|TRBV24-1|TRBJ2-7|TRBD2
CATSTRTSGLGEQYF
TGTGCCACCAGTACTCGGACTAGCGGCTTAGGGGAGCAGTACTTC
>NA|TRBV18|TRBJ1-2|TRBD1
CASSPGTGGLHYGYTF
TGTGCCAGCTCACCGGGGACAGGGGGCCTTCACTATGGCTACACCTTC
>NA|TRBV4-3|TRBJ2-7|NA
CASSQLGTGPYEQYF
TGCGCCAGCAGCCAACTTGGGACTGGTCCCTACGAGCAGTACTTC
>few|TRBV20-1|TRBJ2-3|TRBD2
CSARGTTSGSQPDTQYF
TGCAGTGCTAGAGGTACGACTAGCGGGTCTCAGCCAGATACGCAGTATTTT
>NA|TRBV15|TRBJ2-7|NA
CATSVAGGTYEQYF
TGTGCCACCAGCGTAGCAGGGGGGACCTACGAGCAGTACTTC
>few|TRBV29-1|TRBJ2-2|NA
CSVVQVTGELFF
TGCAGCGTTGTACAGGTCACCGGGGAGCTGTTTTTT
>NA|TRBV12-3/TRBV12-4|TRBJ2-1|TRBD2
CASSPNPASGGARNEQFF
TGTGCCAGCAGTCCAAATCCCGCTAGCGGGGGGGCAAGGAATGAGCAGTTCTTC
>NA|TRBV20-1|TRBJ1-2|TRBD1
CSAPLLGTGGDYGYTF
TGCAGTGCCCCACTGTTGGGGACAGGGGGGGACTATGGCTACACCTTC
>many|TRBV4-1|TRBJ1-4|NA
CASSQHRNEKLFF
TGCGCCAGCAGCCAACACCGTAATGAAAAACTGTTTTTT
>NA|TRBV5-1|TRBJ2-5|NA
CASSLLSPAEAQYF
TGCGCCAGCAGCTTGTTGTCCCCGGCAGAGGCCCAGTACTTC
>NA|TRBV7-9|TRBJ2-5|NA
CASSLDSPSLQETQYF
TGTGCCAGCAGCTTAGATTCGCCTAGCCTTCAAGAGACCCAGTACTTC
>NA|TRBV3-1|TRBJ1-5|NA
CASSLRGNTDRPQHF
TGTGCCAGCAGCCTCAGGGGTAATACGGATCGGCCCCAGCATTTT
>NA|TRBV6-2/TRBV6-3|TRBJ2-5|TRBD1
CASSFPRTGHLPETQYF
TGTGCCAGCAGTTTTCCCCGGACAGGGCATCTCCCGGAGACCCAGTACTTC
>few|TRBV14|TRBJ1-1|NA
CASSQDQDPGTEAFF
TGTGCCAGCAGCCAAGATCAAGACCCCGGGACTGAAGCTTTCTTT
>NA|TRBV3-1|TRBJ2-3|TRBD2
CASRRTSGGATDTQYF
TGTGCCAGCAGGAGGACTAGCGGGGGGGCCACAGATACGCAGTATTTT
>NA|TRBV12-3/TRBV12-4|TRBJ1-2|NA
CASSQNGQPGGYTF
TGTGCCAGCAGTCAGAACGGACAGCCAGGAGGCTACACCTTC
>NA|TRBV27|TRBJ1-2|NA
CASRTPGQGREGYTF
TGTGCCAGCAGGACTCCGGGGCAGGGGAGAGAGGGCTACACCTTC
>NA|TRBV27|TRBJ2-1|NA
CASSLLAAYNEQFF
TGTGCCAGCAGTTTATTGGCTGCCTACAATGAGCAGTTCTTC
>NA|TRBV6-2/TRBV6-3|TRBJ1-6|TRBD1
CASSRGQTNSPLHF
TGTGCCAGCAGCCGGGGACAGACCAATTCACCCCTCCACTTT
>many|TRBV27|TRBJ2-7|NA
CASSYLARSEQYF
TGTGCCAGCAGTTACCTAGCTCGGAGTGAGCAGTACTTC
>NA|TRBV7-3|TRBJ2-1|NA
CASSRQVGLGNEQFF
TGTGCCAGCAGCCGGCAAGTAGGTCTGGGCAATGAGCAGTTCTTC
>NA|TRBV24-1|TRBJ1-4|NA
CATSPNRDEGVEKLFF
TGTGCCACCAGCCCTAACAGGGATGAAGGGGTGGAAAAACTGTTTTTT
>NA|TRBV7-9|TRBJ2-3|NA
CASTLRDTQYF
TGTGCCAGCACCTTGCGTGATACGCAGTATTTT
>few|TRBV5-1|TRBJ2-5|NA
CASRGQPPQETQYF
TGCGCCAGCCGTGGACAACCTCCTCAAGAGACCCAGTACTTC
>NA|TRBV10-3|TRBJ2-5|NA
CAISGTVEGPETQYF
TGTGCCATCAGCGGGACCGTCGAAGGGCCAGAGACCCAGTACTTC
>NA|TRBV5-1|TRBJ2-2|TRBD2
CASSQSGDTGELFF
TGCGCCAGCAGCCAGAGCGGGGACACCGGGGAGCTGTTTTTT
>NA|TRBV15|TRBJ1-4|NA
CATSRDLASFNEKLFF
TGTGCCACCAGCAGAGATCTTGCCTCCTTTAATGAAAAACTGTTTTTT
>NA|TRBV7-2|TRBJ2-5|NA
CASSLFNEETQYF
TGTGCCAGCAGCTTGTTTAATGAAGAGACCCAGTACTTC
>NA|TRBV19|TRBJ2-7|TRBD1
CASSKITGTGTSYEQYF
TGTGCCAGTAGTAAAATTACCGGGACAGGGACCTCCTACGAGCAGTACTTC
>once|TRBV6-5|TRBJ1-3|TRBD1
CASSYSKAGGWRNTIYF
TGTGCCAGCAGTTACTCGAAGGCAGGGGGTTGGAGAAACACCATATATTTT
>few|TRBV5-1|TRBJ1-2|NA
CASSQQEPNYGYTF
TGCGCCAGCAGCCAGCAGGAACCTAACTATGGCTACACCTTC
>NA|TRBV7-2|TRBJ1-1|NA
CASKGGRETEAFF
TGTGCCAGCAAAGGGGGGCGCGAGACTGAAGCTTTCTTT
>NA|TRBV20-1|TRBJ2-7|NA
CSAPKGSYEQYF
TGCAGTGCTCCCAAAGGATCCTACGAGCAGTACTTC
>few|TRBV24-1|TRBJ2-1|TRBD1
CATSDPTGGEMNEQFF
TGTGCCACCAGTGACCCGACAGGGGGCGAGATGAATGAGCAGTTCTTC
>few|TRBV6-2/TRBV6-3|TRBJ2-1|NA
CASSFPGISVREQFF
TGTGCCAGCAGTTTCCCGGGCATCTCGGTCCGGGAGCAGTTCTTC
>few|TRBV7-2|TRBJ2-1|NA
CASSPIRDFLYNEQFF
TGTGCCAGCAGCCCGATCCGGGACTTTCTATACAATGAGCAGTTCTTC
>NA|TRBV10-3|TRBJ1-5|TRBD1
CAISGGQGIQPQHF
TGTGCCATCAGTGGGGGACAGGGGATTCAGCCCCAGCATTTT
>NA|TRBV6-2/TRBV6-3|TRBJ2-6|NA
CASKTSDSSGANVLTF
TGTGCCAGCAAGACCTCGGACAGCTCTGGGGCCAACGTCCTGACTTTC
>once|TRBV12-3/TRBV12-4|TRBJ2-1|TRBD2
CASRSLAGGRNKQFF
TGTGCCAGCAGATCCCTAGCGGGGGGGCGCAATAAGCAGTTCTTC
>NA|TRBV21-1|TRBJ1-2|NA
CASSIRRGLGYGYTF
TGTGCCAGCAGCATTAGGAGGGGCTTGGGTTATGGCTACACCTTC
>few|TRBV6-2/TRBV6-3|TRBJ2-7|TRBD1
CASSFLTGGADF
TGTGCCAGCAGTTTCCTAACAGGGGGCGCGGACTTC
>NA|TRBV6-5|TRBJ1-1|NA
CASSGFGGTDTEAFF
TGTGCCAGCAGTGGGTTTGGAGGGACGGACACTGAAGCTTTCTTT
>NA|TRBV20-1|TRBJ2-3|NA
CSARDSGRVADTQYF
TGCAGTGCTAGAGATTCGGGGCGAGTTGCAGATACGCAGTATTTT